The rows below give T cell receptor beta chains drawn from one sample of a study of PD-L1 blockade in urothelial cancer. The assay was immunoSEQ multiplex PCR, and TCRdb's table has in-frame clones only and misses some. The sample yields about 80,000 clones, about nine tenths seen once. Specimen: PBMCs, collected around atezolizumab (anti-PD-L1) treatment. The receptors come from a woman between 65 and 79 years old with urothelial cancer. CDR3s include the opening cysteine and the closing phenylalanine or tryptophan. D genes are given only for firm matches. Rows give clone size only sometimes, using once, few, many, or a class for an expanded clone.

TGTGCCAGCAGTTTCCTAGCTGGCGGCACCGGGGAGCTGTTTTTT	CASSFLAGGTGELFF	NA	TRBJ2-2	TRBV6-1	NA
TGTGCCAGCAGCGCGAAGGGGGCGTCGGCGAACATTCAGTACTTC	CASSAKGASANIQYF	NA	TRBJ2-4	TRBV9	TRBD1
TGTGCCAGTAGTCTTACCACCGGGACAGAAAGCACAGATACGCAGTATTTT	CASSLTTGTESTDTQYF	NA	TRBJ2-3	TRBV19	TRBD1
TGCAGCTGGTCCGGGACTAACCTCTACGAGCAGTACTTC	CSWSGTNLYEQYF	NA	TRBJ2-7	TRBV29-1	TRBD2
TGTGCCAGCAGCTTAGGCGCATTATCCACCTACGAGCAGTACTTC	CASSLGALSTYEQYF	once	TRBJ2-7	TRBV11-2	NA
TGTGCCAGCAGGCCTAGCGGGGATGCCGGGGAGCTGTTTTTT	CASRPSGDAGELFF	NA	TRBJ2-2	TRBV6-4	TRBD2
TGTGCCAGCAGTTTATCAGGGGTAGGAACTGAAGCTTTCTTT	CASSLSGVGTEAFF	NA	TRBJ1-1	TRBV28	NA
TGTGCCAGCAGGGACAGGGAACGTACTAATGAAAAACTGTTTTTT	CASRDRERTNEKLFF	NA	TRBJ1-4	TRBV6-1	TRBD1
TGCGCCAGCAGCTTGTCGGACAGCGGATACAATGAAAAACTGTTTTTT	CASSLSDSGYNEKLFF	NA	TRBJ1-4	TRBV5-1	NA
TGTGCCAGCAGTTTACCCACGGTGGAGGTGGACAATGAGCAGTTCTTC	CASSLPTVEVDNEQFF	NA	TRBJ2-1	TRBV28	NA
TGTGCCAGCAGTTTATATGACAGGGAGAGGTCCTACGAGCAGTACTTC	CASSLYDRERSYEQYF	NA	TRBJ2-7	TRBV27	TRBD1
TGTGCCAGCAGCGTACGTCCAGAGGACACTGAAGCTTTCTTT	CASSVRPEDTEAFF	NA	TRBJ1-1	TRBV9	NA
TGTGCCTGGACTGGACACTCAAGTGGAAACACCATATATTTT	CAWTGHSSGNTIYF	NA	TRBJ1-3	TRBV30	NA
TGCGCCAGCAGCTCCGGAGACAGAGGATCCGGGGAGCTGTTTTTT	CASSSGDRGSGELFF	NA	TRBJ2-2	TRBV5-1	NA
TGTGCCAGCACGGGACAGGGGAAGGCCTACAATGAGCAGTTCTTC	CASTGQGKAYNEQFF	NA	TRBJ2-1	TRBV6-1	TRBD1
TGCAGCGTTGCCCCCAGGGTAGAGACTGAAGCTTTCTTT	CSVAPRVETEAFF	NA	TRBJ1-1	TRBV29-1	NA
TGTGCCAGCAGCGGGACTAGCGGATACACAGATACGCAGTATTTT	CASSGTSGYTDTQYF	NA	TRBJ2-3	TRBV2	TRBD2
TGTGCCTGGAGTGATTCCCTCTACGAGCAGTACTTC	CAWSDSLYEQYF	once	TRBJ2-7	TRBV30	NA
TGTGCCAGCAGCTTAGCGATCGGGGACATCTGGCCCCAGGCTTTCTTT	CASSLAIGDIWPQAFF	NA	TRBJ1-1	TRBV7-2	NA
TGCGCCAGCAGCTTGGGGTCGGGGACAGGGTTCTACGAGCAGTACTTC	CASSLGSGTGFYEQYF	NA	TRBJ2-7	TRBV5-1	TRBD1
TGTGCCAGCAGTTACCAGGGGCTAGGAGAGACCCAGTACTTC	CASSYQGLGETQYF	NA	TRBJ2-5	TRBV6-5	NA
TGTGCCAGCAGCCCCTCGGGGACTGACTCCTACGAGCAGTACTTC	CASSPSGTDSYEQYF	NA	TRBJ2-7	TRBV13	NA
TGCGCCAGCAGCCAAGAATGGGACAGGAGGCAAGAAAAACTGTTTTTT	CASSQEWDRRQEKLFF	NA	TRBJ1-4	TRBV4-1	TRBD1
TGTGCCAGCAGCTCGCCTAGCGGGGGGGCCGGGGAGACCCAGTACTTC	CASSSPSGGAGETQYF	NA	TRBJ2-5	TRBV12-1	NA
TGTGCCAGCAGTGAACGAGAGGCTAGCGGGAGGGCCGTCGAGCAGTACTTC	CASSEREASGRAVEQYF	NA	TRBJ2-7	TRBV2	TRBD2
TGTGCCAGCAGCGTAGGACTAGCGGGGGGAACTAGCACAGATACGCAGTATTTT	CASSVGLAGGTSTDTQYF	few	TRBJ2-3	TRBV9	TRBD2
TGTGCCAGCAGCCTGAGACAGGGGGCGATGGAGCACACGCAGTATTTT	CASSLRQGAMEHTQYF	NA	TRBJ2-3	TRBV11-3	TRBD1
TGTGCCAGTAGTTCGGGGACAGGCCACAATCAGCCCCAGCATTTT	CASSSGTGHNQPQHF	NA	TRBJ1-5	TRBV19	TRBD1
TGTGCCTCATTCCCCGGGACAGGGAATTTTGGCCAAGAGACCCAGTACTTC	CASFPGTGNFGQETQYF	NA	TRBJ2-5	TRBV5-6	TRBD1
TGTGCCAGCTCACTTGGCTTAGCAGGGATGAACACTGAAGCTTTCTTT	CASSLGLAGMNTEAFF	NA	TRBJ1-1	TRBV18	NA
TGCGCCAGCAGTGACCCGTATAGCAATCAGCCCCAGCATTTT	CASSDPYSNQPQHF	once	TRBJ1-5	TRBV10-2	NA
TGTGCCACCAGCAGAGATTCTACGAGCACTGAAGCTTTCTTT	CATSRDSTSTEAFF	NA	TRBJ1-1	TRBV15	NA
TGTGCCTGGAGTGTACAGAACAATCAGCCCCAGCATTTT	CAWSVQNNQPQHF	once	TRBJ1-5	TRBV30	NA
TGTGCCAGCAGTCTTACAGGGGGCGCCGGTGGCTACACCTTC	CASSLTGGAGGYTF	NA	TRBJ1-2	TRBV27	TRBD1
TGTGCCAGCAGCTTGCCCACAGGGGGGGACACTGAAGCTTTCTTT	CASSLPTGGDTEAFF	NA	TRBJ1-1	TRBV5-4	TRBD1
TGCGCCAGCAGCTCACGGGGGGCAACTAATGAAAAACTGTTTTTT	CASSSRGATNEKLFF	NA	TRBJ1-4	TRBV5-1	NA
TGTGCCAGCAGCTTGGGGGGGACTAGCGTGAACACCGGGGAGCTGTTTTTT	CASSLGGTSVNTGELFF	NA	TRBJ2-2	TRBV5-5	TRBD2
TGTGCCAGCAGCGTCGGGGCTAGCGGGAGTTGGGGCGAGCAGTACTTC	CASSVGASGSWGEQYF	NA	TRBJ2-7	TRBV9	TRBD2
TGCGCCAGCAGCTTGCAGGGGGACTATGGCTACACCTTC	CASSLQGDYGYTF	NA	TRBJ1-2	TRBV5-1	TRBD1
TGTGCCAGCAGCGCTCGACAGGCGAACACTGAAGCTTTCTTT	CASSARQANTEAFF	NA	TRBJ1-1	TRBV7-9	NA
TGTGCCAGCAGCGTAGGTAGTATAGCGGGCACAGTCAATTTC	CASSVGSIAGTVNF	NA	TRBJ1-2	TRBV9	NA
TGCGCCAGCAGCCAAGACTGGCGAGCGGGGGTGAGCTCCTACGAGCAGTACTTC	CASSQDWRAGVSSYEQYF	NA	TRBJ2-7	TRBV4-1	TRBD2
TGTGCCAGCAGCTTAGCGAGGGCATTCGGGGGCACTGAAGCTTTCTTT	CASSLARAFGGTEAFF	NA	TRBJ1-1	TRBV7-8	NA
TGTGCCAGCAGAGAGACAGGAGTCAGCGGCGAGCAGTTCTTC	CASRETGVSGEQFF	NA	TRBJ2-1	TRBV27	NA
TGCGCCAGCAGCCAAGGCGGCAGGGGCCGATCTAACTATGGCTACACCTTC	CASSQGGRGRSNYGYTF	once	TRBJ1-2	TRBV4-1	NA
TGTGCCAGCAGCCTCCCCGCCCGGAGCACCGGGGAGCTGTTTTTT	CASSLPARSTGELFF	NA	TRBJ2-2	TRBV7-8	NA
TGCGCCAGCAGCTTGGGGACAGCGAACACTGAAGCTTTCTTT	CASSLGTANTEAFF	NA	TRBJ1-1	TRBV5-1	NA
TGTGCCAGCAGCGCACCGGGACAGGGGGCCAACGAGCAGTACTTC	CASSAPGQGANEQYF	NA	TRBJ2-7	TRBV7-9	TRBD1
TGTGCCAGCAGCTTACCACGACAGGGGGGTACCGGGGAGCTGTTTTTT	CASSLPRQGGTGELFF	NA	TRBJ2-2	TRBV7-9	TRBD1
TGCGCCAGCAGCGTAACCGGGACAGGGCACGAGCAGTACTTC	CASSVTGTGHEQYF	NA	TRBJ2-7	TRBV5-1	TRBD1
TGTGCCAGCAGTGATAGACGGACAGGGGAGTACTATGGCTACACCTTC	CASSDRRTGEYYGYTF	NA	TRBJ1-2	TRBV6-1	TRBD1
TGTGCCTGGGCATCCGGGACAGGCTACGAGCAGTACTTC	CAWASGTGYEQYF	NA	TRBJ2-7	TRBV30	TRBD1
TGTGCCAGCAGCTCGAGACAGGGGAAGGTTGAATATGAGCAGTTCTTC	CASSSRQGKVEYEQFF	NA	TRBJ2-1	TRBV7-9	TRBD1